The following is a T cell receptor beta chain sequence with its context. Its recognized antigen is unknown. No qualities accompany the bases; no much larger clone lies one base away. The entry originates in a study of blood T cell repertoires in COVID-19 (TCRdb year 2020). Study-level background: Samples covering the acute and convalescent phases of COVID-19 were provided by collaborators in the United States, Italy and Spain. HLA class I and class II types, where available, came from metadata supplied by the sample provider rather than from assay-based typing. The samples were drawn from two sources: the first 160 participants of the ongoing ImmuneRACE study, and over 1,000 subjects contributed by 6 global collaborators. A de-identified subject ID, COVID-19 status, age in years and sex were almost always included in the sample metadata. The dataset comprised deeply sampled blood TCRbeta repertoires from subjects exposed to, actively infected with, or recovered from COVID-19. The prospective study material was composed of cDNA or gDNA derived from T cells, B-cell-depleted T cells, or PBMCs. The repertoires were made available in a free public database intended to serve as a resource for research on the immune response to SARS-CoV-2. What the work shows at the level of the full study, not this receptor alone: The amount of clinical and demographic metadata varied by source and participant and was provided uncurated.

The collaborating institutions used their own protocols to collect whole blood in K2EDTA tubes. For TCRbeta analysis, collaborator samples were shipped as frozen whole blood, as isolated PBMCs, or as DNA extracted from either sample type. The immunoSEQ Assay, a bias-controlled multiplex PCR, was used to amplify TCRbeta CDR3 regions from genomic DNA. The paper's data handling went like this. Within the assay, amplification of reference gene primers was used to estimate how many nucleated cells each sample contained. Sequence reads were collapsed and filtered to measure the absolute abundance of every unique TCRbeta CDR3 rearrangement. Productive Simpson clonality was computed per sample as the square root of Simpson's diversity index over productive rearrangements. The immuneACCESS repertoire file appears here via TCRdb, limited to in-frame rearrangements. These files lack a portion of the clones; in checked studies, under half of the deficit traces to unresolved V genes, and the cause of the others is not known. The D gene and trimming were derived from the DNA, and the V and J assignments and clone size from that table. This sample holds roughly 140,000 clones; around three quarters were observed only once. Clones ranked in the top ten supply roughly 4.2% of the sample.

Taken from cysteine to phenylalanine, the CDR3 has 14 residues. The only DNA kept is the CDR3, 42 bases in frame from the first base. In the germline V gene (reference sequence), CDR1 corresponds to LGHDT and CDR2 to YNNKEL. Cut back by 6 bases and 3 bases, the V and J ends lie 12 bases apart. The sample comprised peripheral blood. This TCR derives from a man between 60 and 70 years old with acute or convalescent COVID-19. The receptor chain draws on TRBV3-1 (or the pseudogene TRBV3-2) and TRBJ2-1, and the D gene may be TRBD2, 6 bases matching. In nucleotide form, the sequence is TGTGCCAGCAGACTAGCAGCCCGCTACAATGAGCAGTTCTTC. It translates as CASRLAARYNEQFF.